This TCR beta chain emerged from a study of STAT5B mutations in CD4+ large granular lymphocyte leukemia. General study results and limits: Patient CD4-sorted repertoires looked more clonal than healthy CD4+ repertoires, even without putative leukemic clones.

Profiling relied on immunoSEQ multiplex PCR, and the TCRdb table lists in-frame clones only, not all of them. The top ten hold 4.4% of the sample, which has 30,000 or so clones, about 82% seen once. Germline V gives CDR1 SGHTA, CDR2 FQGNSA. The CDR3 consists of 13 residues. Trimming cost V 3 bases and J 6 bases; bases outside gene matches: 4. This clone was found a few times. The antigen is undetermined. The specimen was CD4+ T cells from blood buffy coats. The chain is built from TRBV7-2 and TRBJ1-2; 7 positions agree with TRBD1. This receptor was taken from a human donor in good health. The CDR3 loop is CASSLRQGDGYTF. The CDR3 nucleotides are TGTGCCAGCAGCTTGAGGCAGGGGGATGGCTACACCTTC.